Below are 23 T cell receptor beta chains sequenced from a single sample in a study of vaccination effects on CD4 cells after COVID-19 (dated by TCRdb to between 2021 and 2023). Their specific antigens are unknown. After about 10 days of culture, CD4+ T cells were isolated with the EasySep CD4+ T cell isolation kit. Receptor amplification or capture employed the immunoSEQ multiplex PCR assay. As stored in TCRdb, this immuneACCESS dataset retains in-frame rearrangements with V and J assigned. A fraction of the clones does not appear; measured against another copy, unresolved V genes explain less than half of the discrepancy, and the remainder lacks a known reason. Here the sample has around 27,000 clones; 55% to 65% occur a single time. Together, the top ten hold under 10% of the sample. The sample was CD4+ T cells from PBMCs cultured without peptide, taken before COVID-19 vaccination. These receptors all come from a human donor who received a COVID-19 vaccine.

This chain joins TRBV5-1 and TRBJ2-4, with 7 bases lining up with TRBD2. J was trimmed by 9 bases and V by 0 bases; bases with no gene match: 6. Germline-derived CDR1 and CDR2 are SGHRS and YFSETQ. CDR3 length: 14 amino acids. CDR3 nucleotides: TGCGCCAGCAGCTTGGTGGCGGGAGAAGGCATTCAGTACTTC. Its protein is CASSLVAGEGIQYF.

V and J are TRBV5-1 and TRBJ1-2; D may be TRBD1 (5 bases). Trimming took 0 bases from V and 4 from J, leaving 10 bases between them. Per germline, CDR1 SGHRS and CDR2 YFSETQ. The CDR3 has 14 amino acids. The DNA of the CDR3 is TGCGCCAGCAGCTTGGAGGGGCGCTCCTATGGCTACACCTTC. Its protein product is CASSLEGRSYGYTF.

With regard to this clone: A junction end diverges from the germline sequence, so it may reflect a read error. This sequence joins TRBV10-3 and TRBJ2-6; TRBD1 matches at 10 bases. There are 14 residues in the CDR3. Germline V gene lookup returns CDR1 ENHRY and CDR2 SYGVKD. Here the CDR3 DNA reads TGTGCCGTCAGACAGGGGGCAGGGGCCAACGTCCTGACTTTC. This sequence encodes CAVRQGAGANVLTF.

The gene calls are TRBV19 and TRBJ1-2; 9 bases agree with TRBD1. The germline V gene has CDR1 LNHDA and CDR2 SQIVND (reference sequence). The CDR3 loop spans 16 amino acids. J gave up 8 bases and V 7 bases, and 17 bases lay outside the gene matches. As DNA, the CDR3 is TGTGCCAGTACCTACAGAACCGGACAGGGGAGGATAGGCTACACCTTC. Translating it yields CASTYRTGQGRIGYTF.

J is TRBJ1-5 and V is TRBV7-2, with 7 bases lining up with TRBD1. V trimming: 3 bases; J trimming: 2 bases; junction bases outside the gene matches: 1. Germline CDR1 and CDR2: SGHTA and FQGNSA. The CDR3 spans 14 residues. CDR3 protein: CASSFQGGNQPQHF. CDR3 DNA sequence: TGTGCCAGCAGCTTTCAGGGGGGCAATCAGCCCCAGCATTTT.

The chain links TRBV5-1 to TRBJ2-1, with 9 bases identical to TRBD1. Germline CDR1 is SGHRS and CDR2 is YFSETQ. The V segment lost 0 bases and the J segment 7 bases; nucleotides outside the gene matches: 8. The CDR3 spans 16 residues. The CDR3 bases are TGCGCCAGCAGCTTGGTGCCGGGACAGGGCGGGAATGAGCAGTTCTTC. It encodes CASSLVPGQGGNEQFF.

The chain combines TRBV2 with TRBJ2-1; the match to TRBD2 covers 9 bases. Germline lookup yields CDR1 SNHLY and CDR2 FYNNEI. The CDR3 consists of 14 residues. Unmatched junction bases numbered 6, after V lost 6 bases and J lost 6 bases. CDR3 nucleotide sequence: TGTGCCAGCAGGGAAACTAGCGGGCGCAATGAGCAGTTCTTC. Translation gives CASRETSGRNEQFF.

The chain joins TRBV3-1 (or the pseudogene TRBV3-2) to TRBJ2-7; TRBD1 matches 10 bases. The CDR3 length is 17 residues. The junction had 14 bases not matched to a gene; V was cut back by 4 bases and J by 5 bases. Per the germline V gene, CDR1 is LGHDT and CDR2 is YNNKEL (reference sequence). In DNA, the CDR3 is TGTGCCAGCAGCCTCCGATCGGACAGGGGGGGTGGGAACGAGCAGTACTTC. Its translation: CASSLRSDRGGGNEQYF.

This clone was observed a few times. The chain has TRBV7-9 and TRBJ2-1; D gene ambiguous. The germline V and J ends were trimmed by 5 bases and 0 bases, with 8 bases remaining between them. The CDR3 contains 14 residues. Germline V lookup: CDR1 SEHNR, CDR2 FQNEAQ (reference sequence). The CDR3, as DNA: TGTGCCAGCAGCATCCAGAGCTCCTACAATGAGCAGTTCTTC. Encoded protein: CASSIQSSYNEQFF. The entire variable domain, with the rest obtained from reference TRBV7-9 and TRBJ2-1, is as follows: DTGVSQNPRHKITKRGQNVTFRCDPISEHNRLYWYRQTLGQGPEFLTYFQNEAQLEKSRLLSDRFSAERPKGSFSTLEIQRTEQGDSAMYLCASSIQSSYNEQFFGPGTRLTVL.

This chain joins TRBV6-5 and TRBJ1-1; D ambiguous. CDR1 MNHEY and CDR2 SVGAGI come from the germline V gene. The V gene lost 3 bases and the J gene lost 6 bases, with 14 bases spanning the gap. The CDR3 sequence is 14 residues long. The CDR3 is CASSYGPILSEAFF. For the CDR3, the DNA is TGTGCCAGCAGTTATGGTCCTATACTATCTGAAGCTTTCTTT.

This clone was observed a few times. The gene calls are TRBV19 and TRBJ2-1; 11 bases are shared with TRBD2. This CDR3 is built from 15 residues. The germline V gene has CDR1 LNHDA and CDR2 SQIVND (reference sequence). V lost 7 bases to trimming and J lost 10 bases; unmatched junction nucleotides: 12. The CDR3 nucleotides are TGTGCCAGTACCTATAGCGGGAGGGTCTTCGGGGAGCAGTTCTTC. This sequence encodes CASTYSGRVFGEQFF.

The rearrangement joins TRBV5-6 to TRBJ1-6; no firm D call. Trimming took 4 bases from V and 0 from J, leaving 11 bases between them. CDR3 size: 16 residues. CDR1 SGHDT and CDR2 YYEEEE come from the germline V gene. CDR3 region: CASSLQGSSYNSPLHF. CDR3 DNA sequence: TGTGCCAGCAGCCTCCAAGGGAGCTCCTATAATTCACCCCTCCACTTT.

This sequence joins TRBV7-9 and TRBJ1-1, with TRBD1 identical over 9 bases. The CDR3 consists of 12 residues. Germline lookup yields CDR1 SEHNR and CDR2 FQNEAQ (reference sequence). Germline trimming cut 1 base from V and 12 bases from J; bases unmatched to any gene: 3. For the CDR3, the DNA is TGTGCCAGCAGCTTAGAGGACAGGGGATCTTTCTTT. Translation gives CASSLEDRGSFF.

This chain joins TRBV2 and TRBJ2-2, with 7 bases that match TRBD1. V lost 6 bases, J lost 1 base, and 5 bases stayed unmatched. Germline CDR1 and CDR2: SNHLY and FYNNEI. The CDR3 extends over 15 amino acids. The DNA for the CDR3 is TGTGCCAGCAGCCCCCAGGGGGAGAACACCGGGGAGCTGTTTTTT. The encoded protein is CASSPQGENTGELFF.

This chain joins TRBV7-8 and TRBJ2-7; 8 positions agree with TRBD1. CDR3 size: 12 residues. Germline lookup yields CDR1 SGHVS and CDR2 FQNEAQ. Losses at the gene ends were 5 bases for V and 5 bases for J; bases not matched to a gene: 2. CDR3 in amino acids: CASSQDRDEQYF. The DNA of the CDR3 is TGTGCCAGCAGCCAGGACAGGGACGAGCAGTACTTC.

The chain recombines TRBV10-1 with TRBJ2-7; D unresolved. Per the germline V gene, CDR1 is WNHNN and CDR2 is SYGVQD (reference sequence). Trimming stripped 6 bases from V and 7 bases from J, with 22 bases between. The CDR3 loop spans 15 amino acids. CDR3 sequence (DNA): TGCGCCAGCAGCCCTAAGGCTACTGGTTTGTGGGAGCAGTACTTC. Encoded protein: CASSPKATGLWEQYF.

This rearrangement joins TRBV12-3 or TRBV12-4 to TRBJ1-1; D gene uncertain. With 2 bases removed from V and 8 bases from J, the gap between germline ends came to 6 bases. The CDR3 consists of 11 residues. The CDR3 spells CASSLSREAFF. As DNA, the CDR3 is TGTGCCAGCAGTTTATCCAGGGAAGCTTTCTTT.

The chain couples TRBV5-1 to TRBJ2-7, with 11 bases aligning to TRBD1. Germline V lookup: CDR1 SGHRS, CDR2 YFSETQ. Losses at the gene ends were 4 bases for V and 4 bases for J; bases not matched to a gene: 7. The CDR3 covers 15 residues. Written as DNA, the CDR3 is TGCGCCAGCAGCACGAGCCGGGACAGGGGGTACGAGCAGTACTTC. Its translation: CASSTSRDRGYEQYF. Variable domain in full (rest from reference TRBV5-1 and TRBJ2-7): KAGVTQTPRYLIKTRGQQVTLSCSPISGHRSVSWYQQTPGQGLQFLFEYFSETQRNKGNFPGRFSGRQFSNSRSEMNVSTLELGDSALYLCASSTSRDRGYEQYFGPGTRLTVT.

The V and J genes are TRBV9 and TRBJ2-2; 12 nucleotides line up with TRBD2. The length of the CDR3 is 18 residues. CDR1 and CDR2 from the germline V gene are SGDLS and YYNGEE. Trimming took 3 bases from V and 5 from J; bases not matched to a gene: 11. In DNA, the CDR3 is TGTGCCAGCAGCGGAGGCTCTAGCGGGAGGGCCCGAACCGGGGAGCTGTTTTTT. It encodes CASSGGSSGRARTGELFF.

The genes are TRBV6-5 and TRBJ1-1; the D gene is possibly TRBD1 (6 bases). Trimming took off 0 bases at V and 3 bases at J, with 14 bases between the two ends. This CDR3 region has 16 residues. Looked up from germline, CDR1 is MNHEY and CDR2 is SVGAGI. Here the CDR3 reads CASSYSSTGRYTEAFF. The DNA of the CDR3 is TGTGCCAGCAGTTACTCGAGCACAGGGAGGTACACTGAAGCTTTCTTT.

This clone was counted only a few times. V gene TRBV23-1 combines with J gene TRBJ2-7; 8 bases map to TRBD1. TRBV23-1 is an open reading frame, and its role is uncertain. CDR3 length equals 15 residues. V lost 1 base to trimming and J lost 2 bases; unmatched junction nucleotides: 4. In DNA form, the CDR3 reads TGCGCCAGCAGTCAATGGGACAGGTCGACCTACGAGCAGTACTTC. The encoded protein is CASSQWDRSTYEQYF.

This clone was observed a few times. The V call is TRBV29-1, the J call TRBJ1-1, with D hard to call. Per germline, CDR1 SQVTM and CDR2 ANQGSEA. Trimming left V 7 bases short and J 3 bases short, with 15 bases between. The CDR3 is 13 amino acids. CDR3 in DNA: TGCAGCGGGACTTGGGGAAGGGACACTGAAGCTTTCTTT. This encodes CSGTWGRDTEAFF.

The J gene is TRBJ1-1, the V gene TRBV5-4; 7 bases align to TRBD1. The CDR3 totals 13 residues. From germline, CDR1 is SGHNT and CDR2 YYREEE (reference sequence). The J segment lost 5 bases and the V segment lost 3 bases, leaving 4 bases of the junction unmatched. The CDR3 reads CASSSPGGTEAFF. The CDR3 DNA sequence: TGTGCCAGCAGCTCCCCAGGGGGGACTGAAGCTTTCTTT.